These 20 T cell receptor beta chains originate from one sample sequenced in a study of blood T cell repertoires in COVID-19. TCRdb keeps only in-frame clones here, not all; method: immunoSEQ multiplex PCR. The repertoire consists of about 390,000 clones, with about 86% occurring once and the leading ten covering approximately 9.3%. Input material: PBMCs or T cells enriched from blood (not recorded which). The receptors were sampled from a woman between 45 and 60 years old who had recovered from COVID-19.

The chain couples TRBV7-8 to TRBJ2-3, with TRBD1 matching 7 bases. Germline-derived CDR1 and CDR2 are SGHVS and FQNEAQ. There are 14 residues in the CDR3. The trim removed 10 bases at V and 0 bases at J, leaving 7 bases unmatched. This CDR3 reads CATTGETSTDTQYF. CDR3 bases: TGTGCCACCACAGGGGAAACTAGCACAGATACGCAGTATTTT.

V usage is TRBV30 and J usage is TRBJ1-5; 11 bases align to TRBD1. The CDR3 length is 14 residues. The germline gives CDR1 GTSNPN, CDR2 SVGIG (reference sequence). V shed 2 bases and J 7 bases; nucleotides not matched to a gene: 4. The CDR3 DNA follows: TGTGCCTGGAGTAGGGACAGGGGGTACCAGCCCCAGCATTTT. Its translation: CAWSRDRGYQPQHF.

The chain carries TRBV7-6 and TRBJ2-1, with D perhaps matching TRBD1 (6 bases). CDR1 is SGHVS and CDR2 is FNYEAQ in the germline V gene. V dropped 3 bases and J dropped 9 bases, with 18 bases sitting between them. The CDR3 is made up of 15 amino acids. The CDR3 spells CASSFRSGTLSEQFF. The CDR3, as DNA: TGTGCCAGCAGCTTCCGATCCGGGACACTTTCTGAGCAGTTCTTC.

This chain joins TRBV7-9 and TRBJ2-7; D gene uncertain. The germline V and J ends were trimmed by 7 bases and 6 bases, with 19 bases remaining between them. The CDR3 consists of 14 residues. Germline CDR1 reads SEHNR; CDR2 reads FQNEAQ (reference sequence). CDR3 bases: TGTGCCAGCACCCCCGATCGGCAGGCTTCCGAGCAGTACTTC. Translation: CASTPDRQASEQYF. Variable domain in full (rest from reference TRBV7-9 and TRBJ2-7): DTGVSQNPRHKITKRGQNVTFRCDPISEHNRLYWYRQTLGQGPEFLTYFQNEAQLEKSRLLSDRFSAERPKGSFSTLEIQRTEQGDSAMYLCASTPDRQASEQYFGPGTRLTVT.

This clone was observed a handful of times. Within the sample, other DNA sequences also encode this same CDR3. The V and J genes are TRBV30 and TRBJ1-3; D is unresolved. The CDR3 sequence is 13 residues long. Trimming took 2 bases from V and 1 from J, leaving 6 bases between them. CDR1 is GTSNPN, CDR2 SVGIG, per germline (reference sequence). This CDR3 is CAWSPNSGNTIYF. As DNA, the CDR3 is TGTGCCTGGAGTCCCAATTCTGGAAACACCATATATTTT.

The chain joins TRBV4-3 to TRBJ1-4; 8 bases fit TRBD1. After removal of 0 bases from V and 5 bases from J, the junction contained 8 bases not matched to a gene. CDR1 LGHNA and CDR2 YSLEER come from the germline V gene. This CDR3 has 17 residues. The CDR3 is CASSQEGNTGGNEKLFF. CDR3 DNA: TGCGCCAGCAGCCAAGAAGGGAATACAGGGGGAAATGAAAAACTGTTTTTT.

V usage is TRBV4-3 and J usage is TRBJ2-3; no definite D call. The V gene's germline CDR1 is LGHNA and CDR2 YSLEER. The CDR3 has 15 amino acids. V was trimmed by 0 bases and J by 4 bases, leaving 11 bases between them. CDR3 protein: CASSQDRLGPDTQYF. The CDR3 DNA is TGCGCCAGCAGCCAAGATAGGCTAGGCCCAGATACGCAGTATTTT.

The table lists this clone with many counts. The rearrangement joins TRBV5-8 to TRBJ1-5; weak D call: TRBD1 (5 bases). From germline, CDR1 is SGHTS and CDR2 YDEGEE. Trimming pared 4 bases from V and 2 bases from J, leaving 19 bases between. The CDR3 is 17 amino acids. Here the CDR3 reads CASSPGLKLWGNQPQHF. Here the CDR3 DNA reads TGTGCCAGCAGCCCGGGACTCAAACTCTGGGGCAATCAGCCCCAGCATTTT. The variable domain in full, completed from reference TRBV5-8 and TRBJ1-5, reads EAGVTQSPTHLIKTRGQQATLRCSPISGHTSVYWYQQALGLGLQFLLWYDEGEERNRGNFPPRFSGRQFPNYSSELNVNALELEDSALYLCASSPGLKLWGNQPQHFGDGTRLSIL.

The chain uses TRBV5-1 and TRBJ1-2; possible D gene TRBD1, 5 bases. The V and J ends lost 5 bases and 7 bases respectively, with 9 bases between them. There are 11 residues in the CDR3. Germline V gene sequence: CDR1 SGHRS, CDR2 YFSETQ. CDR3 sequence: CASRGGGGYTF. CDR3 nucleotide sequence: TGCGCCAGCAGAGGCGGGGGTGGCTACACCTTC.

In regard to this clone: A junction end diverges from the germline sequence, so it may reflect a read error. The rearrangement links TRBV7-2 to TRBJ1-2, with 7 positions matching TRBD1. The CDR3 has 14 residues. The germline gives CDR1 SGHTA, CDR2 FQGNSA. CDR3 amino acids: CASSTTGSIQVPLF. CDR3 coding DNA: TGTGCCAGCAGCACGACAGGGTCCATTCAGGTTCCGCTGTTC.

V gene TRBV7-4 combines with J gene TRBJ1-6; 11 bases agree with TRBD1. CDR3 length: 16 residues. Trimming took 5 bases from V and 8 from J; bases not matched to a gene: 8. Looked up from germline, CDR1 is SGHVT and CDR2 is SQSDAQ. The CDR3, as DNA: TGTGCCAGCAGCCTCTCGGACAGGGGGCGAGATTCACCCCTCCACTTT. Translated: CASSLSDRGRDSPLHF.

This chain joins TRBV10-3 and TRBJ1-2; D uncertain. Looked up from germline, CDR1 is ENHRY and CDR2 is SYGVKD. The V and J ends lost 4 bases and 2 bases respectively, with 20 bases between them. This CDR3 is 17 amino acids long. In DNA form, the CDR3 reads TGTGCCATCAGTGTGGGCAAGACTACACGATCCAACTATGGCTACACCTTC. This translates into CAISVGKTTRSNYGYTF.

The V and J genes are TRBV6-5 and TRBJ1-1; 9 bases match TRBD1. The CDR3 is 12 residues long. Germline CDR1 is MNHEY and CDR2 is SVGAGI. The ends lost 10 bases at V and 4 bases at J; junction bases unmatched: 4. CDR3 residues: CATQGAVTEAFF. As DNA, the CDR3 is TGTGCCACACAGGGGGCGGTCACTGAAGCTTTCTTT.

The rearrangement joins TRBV5-6 to TRBJ2-7, with D hard to call. This CDR3 has 11 amino acids. Germline values: CDR1 SGHDT, CDR2 YYEEEE. Trimming took off 6 bases at V and 4 bases at J, with 8 bases between the two ends. The CDR3 region has the DNA TGTGCCAGCACGAGAGAGTACGAGCAGTACTTC. Protein product: CASTREYEQYF.

The chain couples TRBV15 to TRBJ2-7; the match to TRBD2 covers 7 bases. Germline V gives CDR1 LNHNV, CDR2 YYDKDF (reference sequence). J was trimmed by 7 bases and V by 1 base; bases with no gene match: 4. This CDR3 has 13 amino acids. The DNA of the CDR3 is TGTGCCACCAGCAGAGTCGCGGGGGTGGAGCAGTACTTC. Translation gives CATSRVAGVEQYF.

J is TRBJ1-5 and V is TRBV29-1; D uncertain. V lost 5 bases and J lost 0, with 5 bases in between. CDR1 SQVTM and CDR2 ANQGSEA come from the germline V gene. CDR3 length: 12 amino acids. The CDR3 region is CSVQVSNQPQHF. The CDR3 bases are TGCAGCGTTCAGGTTAGCAATCAGCCCCAGCATTTT.

This chain uses TRBV3-1 (or the pseudogene TRBV3-2) with TRBJ1-2; 9 positions agree with TRBD1. The V and J ends lost 6 bases and 6 bases, in that order; junction bases with no gene match: 8. The germline V gene has CDR1 LGHDT and CDR2 YNNKEL (reference sequence). The CDR3 runs 14 residues. CDR3 sequence (DNA): TGTGCCAGCAGACGACAGGGGGTTCAAGATGGCTACACCTTC. This codes for CASRRQGVQDGYTF.

The chain's CDR3 is CASRRLPINRVRRIPHGELFF. The CDR3 coding sequence is TGTGCCAGCAGACGTTTACCCATTAACAGGGTACGCCGCATCCCGCACGGGGAGCTGTTTTTT. The gene calls are TRBV27 and TRBJ2-2; D is perhaps TRBD1 (6 bases). The CDR3 consists of 21 residues. Per germline, CDR1 MNHEY and CDR2 SMNVEV (reference sequence). The germline V and J ends were trimmed by 6 bases and 7 bases, with 36 bases remaining between them.

The J gene is TRBJ2-3, the V gene TRBV29-1, with D maybe TRBD1 (5 bases). Germline lookup yields CDR1 SQVTM and CDR2 ANQGSEA. The V and J ends lost 3 bases and 6 bases respectively, with 16 bases between them. CDR3 length equals 14 residues. The CDR3 coding sequence is TGCAGCGTTGAGTCGGGCCCCAAGGGGGATACGCAGTATTTT. It yields the protein CSVESGPKGDTQYF.

CDR3 protein: CASSVGDSNQPQHF. The CDR3 region has the DNA TGCGCCAGCAGCGTGGGAGATAGCAATCAGCCCCAGCATTTT. This chain uses TRBV5-1 with TRBJ1-5; no clear D. The CDR3 has 14 residues. Trimming cost V 4 bases and J 0 bases, with 8 bases left between them. Per germline, CDR1 SGHRS and CDR2 YFSETQ.